The entry that follows covers one T cell receptor (beta chain) sequence. Its antigen is undetermined. Sequencing used immunoSEQ multiplex PCR; TCRdb keeps in-frame clones, though not all of them. The sample contains roughly 130,000 clones, around nine tenths of which appear only once. Germline V gene data show CDR1 as MNHEY and CDR2 as SVGAGI. V lost 7 bases, J lost 3 bases, and 15 bases lay in between. The CDR3 spans 15 residues. The data stem from a study of T cell responses to AZD1222 COVID-19 vaccine. Study-wide findings and caveats: Two AZD1222 doses significantly raised spike-specific TCR breadth and depth over controls. Only five or six AZD1222 recipients were seropositive at baseline.

The chain combines TRBV6-5 with TRBJ1-4, with D perhaps TRBD1 (5 bases). The receptor was derived from an adult in good health. The sample consisted of peripheral blood, taken on day 0 of AZD1222 vaccination. The DNA of the CDR3 is TGTGCCAGCAATATGTTGCGGGGGGCTAATGAAAAACTGTTTTTT. Encoded protein: CASNMLRGANEKLFF.